The entry below gives a single T cell receptor (beta chain) sequence along with its context. Its antigen is still unknown. This sample stems from a study of T cell responses to AZD1222 COVID-19 vaccine. General study findings and limits: Of spike-specific TCRs, nearly half reportedly target regions left unmutated in variants. The donor group comprised mostly white British people and more females; the analysis possibly underestimated clonal diversity.

Only in-frame clones appear in the TCRdb table, and some are missing; sequencing was by immunoSEQ multiplex PCR. The repertoire holds roughly 99,000 clones, with approximately 89% as singletons. The junction had 6 bases not matched to a gene; V was cut back by 6 bases and J by 2 bases. This CDR3 has 15 amino acids. Germline CDR1 and CDR2: SGHAT and FQDESV (reference sequence). The specimen was peripheral blood, collected 28 days after the second AZD1222 dose. The source of this sequence is an adult who received the AZD1222 COVID-19 vaccine. This chain joins TRBV11-1 and TRBJ2-1, with 8 bases lining up with TRBD2. CDR3 nucleotides: TGTGCCAGCAGACCCCCGGGACTAGCCTACAATGAGCAGTTCTTC. As protein: CASRPPGLAYNEQFF.